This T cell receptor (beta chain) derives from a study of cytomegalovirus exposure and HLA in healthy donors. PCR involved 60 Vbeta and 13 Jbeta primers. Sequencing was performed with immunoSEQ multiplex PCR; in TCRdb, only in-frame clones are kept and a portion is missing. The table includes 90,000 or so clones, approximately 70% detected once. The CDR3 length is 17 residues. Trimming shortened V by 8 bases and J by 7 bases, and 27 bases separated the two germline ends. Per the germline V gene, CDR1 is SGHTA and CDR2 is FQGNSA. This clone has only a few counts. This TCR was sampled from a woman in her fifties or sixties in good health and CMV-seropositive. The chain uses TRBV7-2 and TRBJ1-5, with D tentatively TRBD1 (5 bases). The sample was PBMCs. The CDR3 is CASASRAGGFGLQPQHF. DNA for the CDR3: TGTGCCAGCGCCTCCCGGGCCGGGGGTTTTGGTCTCCAGCCCCAGCATTTT.